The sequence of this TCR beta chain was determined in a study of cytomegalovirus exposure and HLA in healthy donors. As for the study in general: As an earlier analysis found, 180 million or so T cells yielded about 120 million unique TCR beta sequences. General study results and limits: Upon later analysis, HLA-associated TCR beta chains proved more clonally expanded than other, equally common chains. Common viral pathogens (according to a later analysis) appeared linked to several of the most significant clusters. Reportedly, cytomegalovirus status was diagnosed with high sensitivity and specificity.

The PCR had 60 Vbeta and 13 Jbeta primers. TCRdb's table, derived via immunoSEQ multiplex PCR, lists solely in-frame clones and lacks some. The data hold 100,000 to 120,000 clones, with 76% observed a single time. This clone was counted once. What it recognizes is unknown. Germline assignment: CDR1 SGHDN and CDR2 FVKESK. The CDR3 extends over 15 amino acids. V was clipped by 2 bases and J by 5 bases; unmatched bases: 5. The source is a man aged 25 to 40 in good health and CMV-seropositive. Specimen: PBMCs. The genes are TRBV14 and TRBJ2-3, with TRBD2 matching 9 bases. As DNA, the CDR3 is TGTGCCAGCAGCCAACAGCGGGGGGCAAGAGATACGCAGTATTTT. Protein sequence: CASSQQRGARDTQYF.